This is a list of T cell receptor beta chains from one sample in a study of blood T cell repertoires in COVID-19. Using immunoSEQ multiplex PCR, the repertoire was profiled, and TCRdb retains in-frame clones only, with some absent. Of about 230,000 clones listed, roughly four fifths were seen once; the top ten hold around 4.4%. The sample was peripheral blood. Receptors were obtained from a man in his fifties with active or convalescent COVID-19. Each CDR3 is given with its conserved first and last residue.

v_call,j_call,cdr3_aa
TRBV27,TRBJ2-7,CASSLNRLDEQYF
TRBV10-2,TRBJ2-7,CASSESWRGAYEQYF
TRBV3-1/TRBV3-2,TRBJ2-3,CASTGTDTQYF
TRBV4-3,TRBJ2-5,CASSQGPGETQYF
TRBV9,TRBJ1-5,CASSAGPLNQPQHF
TRBV5-1,TRBJ1-1,CASSLGRTGAEAFF
TRBV5-1,TRBJ1-1,CASSLQDRDTEAFF
TRBV5-8,TRBJ2-7,CASSLRRGNEQYF
TRBV10-3,TRBJ2-7,CAISESRTGDSYEQYF
TRBV7-9,TRBJ1-3,CASSPTTNAGNTIYF
TRBV5-1,TRBJ1-3,CASSSGTDGNTIYF
TRBV30,TRBJ1-2,CAWTLMTAGYTF
TRBV2,TRBJ1-5,CASRARDTYQPQHF
TRBV5-1,TRBJ2-3,CASSGTAADTQYF
TRBV19,TRBJ1-1,CASTRTGGLSTEAFF
TRBV19,TRBJ1-3,CASSSGGRRRNTIYF
TRBV4-1,TRBJ1-2,CASSLMGGQVLYGYTF
TRBV2,TRBJ2-3,CASRILSTDTQYF
TRBV11-2,TRBJ2-5,CASSRERGRETQYF
TRBV7-3,TRBJ1-1,CASSLNGGGWTEAFF
TRBV6-1,TRBJ1-6,CASSDRGRLHSPLHF
TRBV6-5,TRBJ2-5,CASSYGGGTTLETQYF
TRBV6-1,TRBJ1-1,CASSEEGGAGTEAFF
TRBV7-3,TRBJ1-6,CASSLIEGSSPLHF
TRBV11-2,TRBJ2-7,CASSVRTTGLLYYEQYF
TRBV30,TRBJ1-1,CAWKRAGAMNTEAFF
TRBV27,TRBJ2-7,CASKAGQGPYEQYF
TRBV6-4,TRBJ1-2,CASSEPTGTGGSICYGYTF
TRBV10-2,TRBJ2-6,CASSGAGLAGGGANVLTF
TRBV27,TRBJ2-3,CASSFFGQGGDTQYF
TRBV6-6,TRBJ1-1,CASTLTAGSGTEAFF
TRBV30,TRBJ2-7,CACPGTGVGEQYF
TRBV30,TRBJ2-5,CAWSVLGTGGQETQYF
TRBV2,TRBJ2-7,CASTQGAQRGEQYF
TRBV7-9,TRBJ2-5,CASSLSGVETQYF
TRBV18,TRBJ1-2,CASSLDREGYGYTF
TRBV24-1,TRBJ2-1,CATSGGSGGPNEQFF